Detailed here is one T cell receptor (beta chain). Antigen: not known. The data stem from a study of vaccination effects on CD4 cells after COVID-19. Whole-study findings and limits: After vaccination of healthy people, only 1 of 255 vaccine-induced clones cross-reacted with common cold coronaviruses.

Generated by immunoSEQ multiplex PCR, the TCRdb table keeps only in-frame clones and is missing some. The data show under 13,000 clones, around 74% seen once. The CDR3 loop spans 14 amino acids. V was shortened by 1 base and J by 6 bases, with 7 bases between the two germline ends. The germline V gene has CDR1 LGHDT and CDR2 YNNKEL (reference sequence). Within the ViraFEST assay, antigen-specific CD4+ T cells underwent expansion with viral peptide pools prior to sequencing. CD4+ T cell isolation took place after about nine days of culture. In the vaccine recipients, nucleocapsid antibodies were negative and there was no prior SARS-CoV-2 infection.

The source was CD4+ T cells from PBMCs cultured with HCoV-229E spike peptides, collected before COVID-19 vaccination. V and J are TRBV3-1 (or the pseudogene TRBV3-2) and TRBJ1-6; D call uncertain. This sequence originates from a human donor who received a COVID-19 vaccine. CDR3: CASSQGGSNSPLHF. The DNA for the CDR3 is TGTGCCAGCAGCCAAGGCGGAAGTAATTCACCCCTCCACTTT.